This T cell receptor (beta chain) was sequenced in a study of control samples from healthy donors and cancer patients. Looked up from germline, CDR1 is SGHRS and CDR2 is YFSETQ. Trimming left V 6 bases short and J 8 bases short, with 20 bases between. The CDR3 is 14 residues long. Profiled with immunoSEQ multiplex PCR; TCRdb holds only in-frame clones, not every one. Found here are 110,000 to 150,000 clones, about nine tenths of them singletons; the top ten hold 4% to 5.5%. The sequence was obtained from a man aged 25 to 40 in good health. The chain carries TRBV5-1 and TRBJ1-1; weak D call: TRBD1 (6 bases). The sample was blood. CDR3 coding DNA: TGCGCCAGCAATGAATGGGGGGGCGGAAGCGAAGCTTTCTTT. Translated, it gives CASNEWGGGSEAFF.